These 21 T cell receptor beta chains originate from one sample sequenced in a study of OX40 agonist ivuxolimab in advanced cancers. The method was immunoSEQ multiplex PCR; TCRdb's version includes in-frame clones alone and lacks a portion of them. In the table there are over 25,000 clones, about four fifths of which are singletons. Sequencing was performed on CD4+ or CD8+ T cells sorted from blood, taken in a trial of the OX40 agonist ivuxolimab. These receptors came from an adult with an advanced solid tumor such as melanoma, head and neck, liver or kidney cancer.

The rearrangement links TRBV4-1 to TRBJ1-1; 7 bases line up with TRBD1. From germline, CDR1 is MGHRA and CDR2 YSYEKL. There are 16 residues in the CDR3. With V trimmed by 7 bases and J by 4 bases, 15 bases remained unmatched. The CDR3, as DNA: TGCGCCAGCACCCGGGACAGTGGGAGAGGTGGCACTGAAGCTTTCTTT. This sequence encodes CASTRDSGRGGTEAFF.

The rearrangement links TRBV11-2 to TRBJ1-2; TRBD1 is a possible D gene (6 bases). The germline V gene encodes CDR1 SGHAT and CDR2 FQNNGV. Trimming took 0 bases from V and 8 from J, leaving 13 bases between them. The CDR3 totals 14 residues. CDR3 nucleotide sequence: TGTGCCAGCAGCTTAGAGGCAGGGGCGATAGGCTACACCTTC. This gives the protein CASSLEAGAIGYTF.

V is TRBV21-1 and J is TRBJ1-3. TRBV21-1 is a recognized pseudogene. This CDR3 is built from 17 residues. CDR3 sequence: CASSKPPGWVRGNTIYF. Here the CDR3 DNA reads TGTGCCAGCAGCAAACCTCCGGGATGGGTGAGAGGAAACACCATATATTTT.

The chain carries TRBV6-1 and TRBJ1-2; D gene ambiguous. The CDR3 length is 11 residues. The germline V gene encodes CDR1 MNHNS and CDR2 SASEGT. The V end lost 8 bases, the J end lost 6 bases, and 10 bases lay between the germline ends. The CDR3 reads CASLGAHGYTF. CDR3 sequence (DNA): TGTGCCAGCCTGGGCGCGCATGGCTACACCTTC.

This clone was observed a single time. This chain joins TRBV18 and TRBJ2-3; no clear D gene. V was shortened by 4 bases and J by 4 bases, with 18 bases between the two germline ends. Germline CDR1 and CDR2: KGHSH and LQKENI. The CDR3 spans 16 residues. The CDR3 region has the DNA TGTGCCAGCTCACGCTCCGGAGCTTGGGGATCAGATACGCAGTATTTT. Its translation is CASSRSGAWGSDTQYF.

The chain combines TRBV14 with TRBJ2-5; no clear D. The CDR3 is 12 amino acids. CDR1 and CDR2 (germline): SGHDN, FVKESK. V lost 0 bases and J 12 bases, leaving 11 bases between the germline ends. For the CDR3, the DNA is TGTGCCAGCAGCCAAGATGTGGGTATCAAGTACTTC. Its protein is CASSQDVGIKYF.

The chain uses TRBV6-5 and TRBJ2-2; either TRBD1 or TRBD2 may supply D (6 bases each). The germline CDR1 and CDR2 sequences are MNHEY and SVGAGI. The CDR3 is 15 residues long. The V gene lost 5 bases and the J gene lost 4 bases, with 14 bases spanning the gap. The CDR3 reads CASSPRGGGTGELFF. The CDR3 DNA reads TGTGCCAGCAGTCCCCGAGGGGGAGGCACCGGGGAGCTGTTTTTT.

CDR3 coding DNA: TGTGCCAGCAGTTCAAAGGGAACGAACACTGAAGCTTTCTTT. Translating it yields CASSSKGTNTEAFF. The V and J genes are TRBV6-5 and TRBJ1-1; D is unresolved. The length of the CDR3 is 14 residues. From germline, CDR1 is MNHEY and CDR2 SVGAGI. Trimming removed 4 bases at V and 1 base at J, with 10 bases between.

This rearrangement joins TRBV19 to TRBJ2-1; D is unresolved. Looked up from germline, CDR1 is LNHDA and CDR2 is SQIVND (reference sequence). The CDR3 covers 13 residues. V lost 2 bases to trimming and J lost 8 bases, with 10 bases between them. CDR3 in DNA: TGTGCCAGTAGTATAACGGATGGTTATGAGCAGTTCTTC. This codes for CASSITDGYEQFF.

In this sample, this clone turned up once. The rearrangement links TRBV9 to TRBJ1-2; unclear D gene. V was cut by 0 bases and J by 4 bases, with 10 bases left in between. CDR1 is SGDLS, CDR2 YYNGEE, per germline. The CDR3 has 14 residues. The CDR3 sequence is CASSVAYGVYGYTF. The CDR3 bases are TGTGCCAGCAGCGTAGCGTATGGGGTCTATGGCTACACCTTC.

The table lists this clone with a few counts. The chain combines TRBV6-5 with TRBJ1-4, with D maybe TRBD1 (6 bases). V lost 3 bases to trimming and J lost 5 bases, with 10 bases between them. This CDR3 comprises 14 residues. Germline V gene data show CDR1 as MNHEY and CDR2 as SVGAGI. CDR3 DNA sequence: TGTGCCAGCAGTTATCGACAGGCGAATGAAAAACTGTTTTTT. Translation: CASSYRQANEKLFF.

The chain combines TRBV23-1 with TRBJ1-6, with 9 positions matching TRBD1. Being an ORF, TRBV23-1 has a function that is uncertain. J lost 0 bases, V lost 4 bases, and 7 bases had no gene match. This CDR3 is 18 amino acids long. CDR3 nucleotides: TGCGCCAGCAGTCTACAGGGGGCCCTTAGCTCCTATAATTCACCCCTCCACTTT. Translated: CASSLQGALSSYNSPLHF.

The rearrangement links TRBV4-1 to TRBJ2-2; 8 positions agree with TRBD2. CDR1 is MGHRA, CDR2 YSYEKL, per germline. This CDR3 spans 15 amino acids. V lost 1 base to trimming and J lost 4 bases; unmatched junction nucleotides: 2. In DNA, the CDR3 is TGCGCCAGCAGCCAAGTAACTAGCGGCACCGGGGAGCTGTTTTTT. Its translation: CASSQVTSGTGELFF.

This chain connects TRBV7-7 to TRBJ2-3; 7 bases align to TRBD1. Germline V lookup: CDR1 SSHAT, CDR2 FNYEAQ (reference sequence). The CDR3 consists of 15 residues. V gave up 3 bases and J gave up 1 base; unmatched junction bases: 4. The CDR3 coding sequence is TGTGCCAGCAGCTTTGGGCAGGGGGGCACAGATACGCAGTATTTT. Residues: CASSFGQGGTDTQYF.

This chain links TRBV7-6 with TRBJ2-7, with D tentatively TRBD2 (5 bases). The CDR3 runs 14 residues. Trimming shortened V by 0 bases and J by 4 bases, and 10 bases separated the two germline ends. Germline values: CDR1 SGHVS, CDR2 FNYEAQ. CDR3 region: CASSLALTSYEQYF. The CDR3 nucleotides read TGTGCCAGCAGCTTAGCCCTAACTAGTTACGAGCAGTACTTC.

This clone showed up just once. The chain combines TRBV5-4 with TRBJ2-7, with D uncertain. Germline loops: CDR1 SGHNT, CDR2 YYREEE (reference sequence). CDR3 size: 12 residues. The ends were cut back, 0 bases at V and 2 bases at J, with 3 bases in the middle. The CDR3 nucleotides read TGTGCCAGCAGCTTGGGGGCCTACGAGCAGTACTTC. This encodes CASSLGAYEQYF.

The rearrangement uses TRBV29-1 and TRBJ2-7; 8 positions match TRBD1. The CDR3 totals 14 residues. CDR1 SQVTM and CDR2 ANQGSEA come from the germline V gene. V was clipped by 5 bases and J by 7 bases; unmatched bases: 13. In DNA form, the CDR3 reads TGCAGCGTTTCAACAGGGGGGAGCGTTTCGGAGCAGTACTTC. Its translation: CSVSTGGSVSEQYF.

The CDR3 nucleotides are TGTGCCAGCAACCCCCCCGTGGCAGACTATGGCTACACCTTC. As protein: CASNPPVADYGYTF. The gene calls are TRBV6-1 and TRBJ1-2; D not resolved. V was pared by 7 bases and J by 3 bases, with 15 bases between. In germline, CDR1 is MNHNS, CDR2 SASEGT. The CDR3 sequence is 14 residues long.

This chain links TRBV29-1 with TRBJ1-2, with TRBD1 as a possible D gene (6 bases). Germline loops: CDR1 SQVTM, CDR2 ANQGSEA. This CDR3 is 12 amino acids long. Trimming took 3 bases from V and 5 from J, leaving 10 bases between them. CDR3 nucleotide sequence: TGCAGCGTTGACGGCAGGGGATATGGCTACACCTTC. As protein: CSVDGRGYGYTF.

This chain links TRBV5-5 with TRBJ2-1; 15 positions match TRBD2. Germline V gene data show CDR1 as SGHKS and CDR2 as YYEKEE (reference sequence). V shed 4 bases, J shed 5 bases, and the junction held 7 bases outside the gene matches. This CDR3 has 17 amino acids. CDR3 coding DNA: TGTGCCAGCAGCCTCGGGACTAGCGGGGGGCCCCACAATGAGCAGTTCTTC. Translating it yields CASSLGTSGGPHNEQFF.

Here the CDR3 DNA reads TGCGCCAGCAGCCAAGGCACACGACTAGCGGGGGACACCTCCTACGAGCAGTACTTC. Amino acid sequence: CASSQGTRLAGDTSYEQYF. This chain links TRBV4-3 with TRBJ2-7; 12 bases map to TRBD2. The J segment lost 0 bases and the V segment lost 1 base, leaving 10 bases of the junction unmatched. This CDR3 region has 19 residues. Germline V gene data show CDR1 as LGHNA and CDR2 as YSLEER.